Shown below are 22 T cell receptor beta chains from a single sample sequenced in a study of identifying expanded T cells in peripheral blood. The table came from immunoSEQ multiplex PCR; TCRdb's copy has only in-frame clones and leaves some out. Of some 72,000 clones listed, roughly nine tenths were seen once; the top ten hold more than 3%. Sequenced: blood. The receptors stem from a person aged 18 to 75 in good health.

This clone was found a few times. J is TRBJ2-3 and V is TRBV7-2; D possibly corresponds to TRBD1 (5 bases). V was pared by 2 bases and J by 2 bases, with 8 bases between. This CDR3 is built from 14 residues. CDR1 is SGHTA, CDR2 FQGNSA, per germline. CDR3 DNA: TGTGCCAGCAGCTTATTACAGGCCACAGATACGCAGTATTTT. It translates to CASSLLQATDTQYF.

The rearrangement links TRBV6-1 to TRBJ2-3; D tentatively fits TRBD1 or TRBD2 (5 bases each). The CDR3 is made up of 16 amino acids. Trimming removed 3 bases from V and 1 base from J, with 14 bases in between. The germline V gene encodes CDR1 MNHNS and CDR2 SASEGT. In DNA, the CDR3 is TGTGCCAGCAGTGAGGGACCGAGAGGGGGCACAGATACGCAGTATTTT. It encodes CASSEGPRGGTDTQYF.

The rearrangement joins TRBV6-1 to TRBJ1-2; 9 nucleotides match TRBD1. The CDR3 has 14 residues. Germline V gives CDR1 MNHNS, CDR2 SASEGT. The junction had 4 bases not matched to a gene; V was cut back by 6 bases and J by 2 bases. CDR3 region: CASSRTGANYGYTF. The CDR3 bases are TGTGCCAGCAGCCGGACAGGGGCAAACTATGGCTACACCTTC.

The rearrangement links TRBV28 to TRBJ2-3, with 7 bases lining up with TRBD1. The CDR3 sequence is 17 residues long. In germline, CDR1 is MDHEN, CDR2 SYDVKM. V was pared by 7 bases and J by 5 bases, with 18 bases of the junction left unmatched. This CDR3 reads CASTSGLGPRGIDTQYF. DNA of the CDR3: TGTGCCAGCACCTCCGGTCTGGGACCCAGGGGGATAGATACGCAGTATTTT.

The J gene is TRBJ2-3, the V gene TRBV7-2; 8 bases line up with TRBD2. The CDR3 has 17 residues. The germline CDR1 and CDR2 sequences are SGHTA and FQGNSA. The trim removed 5 bases at V and 5 bases at J, leaving 15 bases unmatched. The CDR3 region has the DNA TGTGCCAGCAGCACCCCAAGGGGCGGGAGGAGGGAAGATACGCAGTATTTT. This codes for CASSTPRGGRREDTQYF. Complete variable domain (other parts from reference TRBV7-2 and TRBJ2-3): GAGVSQSPSNKVTEKGKDVELRCDPISGHTALYWYRQSLGQGLEFLIYFQGNSAPDKSGLPSDRFSAERTGGSVSTLTIQRTQQEDSAVYLCASSTPRGGRREDTQYFGPGTRLTVL.

V gene TRBV7-9 combines with J gene TRBJ1-2; 9 bases fit TRBD1. Germline CDR1 and CDR2: SEHNR and FQNEAQ (reference sequence). There are 13 residues in the CDR3. J gave up 7 bases and V 4 bases, and 4 bases lay outside the gene matches. The CDR3 region is CASSWDREGGYTF. CDR3 bases: TGTGCCAGCAGCTGGGACAGGGAAGGTGGCTACACCTTC.

The gene calls are TRBV6-1 and TRBJ1-3, with TRBD1 matching 7 bases. The CDR3 length is 13 residues. Trimming at V came to 4 bases and at J to 8 bases, leaving 5 bases not matched to a gene. CDR1 is MNHNS and CDR2 is SASEGT in the germline V gene. As DNA, the CDR3 is TGTGCCAGCAGTGCACAGGGGCGAGACACCATATATTTT. This codes for CASSAQGRDTIYF.

The V call is TRBV15, the J call TRBJ2-5, with D tentatively TRBD1 (6 bases). The CDR3 spans 14 residues. The germline CDR1 and CDR2 sequences are LNHNV and YYDKDF (reference sequence). Trimming left V 5 bases short and J 2 bases short, with 12 bases between. For the CDR3, the DNA is TGTGCCACCAGCCCCGGGACATATCAAGAGACCCAGTACTTC. It translates to CATSPGTYQETQYF.

On this clone: The same CDR3 is also encoded by other DNA sequences in this sample. The chain employs TRBV19 and TRBJ1-1; D might be TRBD1 (5 bases). This CDR3 has 13 residues. Trimming removed 9 bases at V and 1 base at J, with 12 bases between. Looked up from germline, CDR1 is LNHDA and CDR2 is SQIVND (reference sequence). CDR3 residues: CASRGTANTEAFF. CDR3 coding DNA: TGTGCCAGCCGAGGGACGGCGAACACTGAAGCTTTCTTT.

The V and J genes are TRBV5-5 and TRBJ1-5; TRBD1 aligns across 8 bases. V shed 4 bases, J shed 4 bases, and the junction held 7 bases outside the gene matches. The CDR3 runs to 15 residues. Germline lookup yields CDR1 SGHKS and CDR2 YYEKEE (reference sequence). CDR3 amino acids: CASSLRGQGNQPQHF. The CDR3 bases are TGTGCCAGCAGCCTTCGCGGACAGGGTAATCAGCCCCAGCATTTT.

The V gene is TRBV6-5, the J gene TRBJ1-5, with D perhaps TRBD1 (6 bases). The CDR3 loop spans 13 amino acids. Trimming left V 8 bases short and J 1 base short, with 9 bases between. Per germline, CDR1 MNHEY and CDR2 SVGAGI. This chain's CDR3 is CASVGGSNQPQHF. The CDR3 bases are TGTGCCAGCGTAGGGGGAAGCAATCAGCCCCAGCATTTT.

The chain has TRBV29-1 and TRBJ2-1; D not resolved. V shed 6 bases and J shed 8 bases, with 14 bases lying between them. Germline CDR1 reads SQVTM; CDR2 reads ANQGSEA. CDR3 size: 12 residues. The CDR3 sequence: CSVGNPLHEQFF. CDR3 DNA: TGCAGCGTAGGCAACCCGCTACATGAGCAGTTCTTC.

V usage is TRBV11-2 and J usage is TRBJ2-7; D is possibly TRBD1 (5 bases). CDR1 and CDR2 (germline): SGHAT, FQNNGV. The ends were cut back, 7 bases at V and 5 bases at J, with 15 bases in the middle. This CDR3 has 13 residues. CDR3 in amino acids: CASTETGYHEQYF. In nucleotides, the CDR3 is TGTGCCAGCACCGAAACAGGCTACCACGAGCAGTACTTC.

The gene calls are TRBV19 and TRBJ2-6, with D uncertain. CDR3 length: 16 residues. From germline, CDR1 is LNHDA and CDR2 SQIVND (reference sequence). Trimming took off 3 bases at V and 2 bases at J, with 11 bases between the two ends. For the CDR3, the DNA is TGTGCCAGTAGTATCGTTCACGGCACTGGGGCCAACGTCCTGACTTTC. As protein: CASSIVHGTGANVLTF.

The genes are TRBV7-8 and TRBJ2-3; D call uncertain. V shed 5 bases and J shed 4 bases, with 10 bases lying between them. The CDR3 runs 13 residues. The germline V gene encodes CDR1 SGHVS and CDR2 FQNEAQ. The CDR3 DNA is TGTGCCAGCAGCGCACCGAAAGCAGATACGCAGTATTTT. This translates into CASSAPKADTQYF.

The rearrangement uses TRBV28 and TRBJ2-5; perhaps TRBD2 as D (5 bases). Looked up from germline, CDR1 is MDHEN and CDR2 is SYDVKM. The CDR3 is made up of 13 amino acids. Trimming removed 4 bases from V and 4 bases from J, with 10 bases in between. CDR3 residues: CASSSTTPETQYF. The CDR3 DNA reads as TGTGCCAGCAGTTCGACTACTCCAGAGACCCAGTACTTC.

The chain carries TRBV12-5 and TRBJ1-5; weak D call: TRBD1 (6 bases). The germline gives CDR1 LGHNT, CDR2 FRNRAP. The CDR3 sequence is 17 residues long. Trimming shortened V by 0 bases and J by 6 bases, and 18 bases separated the two germline ends. CDR3 protein: CASGLVWDMGGSQPQHF. CDR3 DNA sequence: TGTGCTAGTGGTTTGGTTTGGGACATGGGGGGTAGTCAGCCCCAGCATTTT.

The V and J genes are TRBV2 and TRBJ2-2; 7 nucleotides agree with TRBD1. The CDR3 runs to 13 residues. Germline V gene data show CDR1 as SNHLY and CDR2 as FYNNEI. After removal of 6 bases from V and 7 bases from J, the junction contained 5 bases not matched to a gene. In nucleotides, the CDR3 is TGTGCCAGCAGCTCCAGACAGGGCGGGGAGCTGTTTTTT. Translation gives CASSSRQGGELFF.

The chain carries TRBV6-5 and TRBJ2-3, with D possibly being TRBD2 (6 bases). The CDR3 length is 16 residues. Per the germline V gene, CDR1 is MNHEY and CDR2 is SVGAGI. V shed 4 bases and J shed 1 base, with 15 bases lying between them. The CDR3 spells CASSSRLVLGTDTQYF. DNA for the CDR3: TGTGCCAGCAGTTCACGACTAGTCCTAGGCACAGATACGCAGTATTTT.

V and J are TRBV5-1 and TRBJ2-2, with 7 bases identical to TRBD1. The germline V gene encodes CDR1 SGHRS and CDR2 YFSETQ. This CDR3 is 15 amino acids long. With 2 bases clipped from V and 3 bases from J, the junction kept 4 bases outside the gene matches. The CDR3 region is CASSFRDRYTGELFF. The CDR3 DNA sequence: TGCGCCAGCAGCTTCCGGGACAGATACACCGGGGAGCTGTTTTTT. Full variable domain (rest looked up from reference TRBV5-1 and TRBJ2-2): KAGVTQTPRYLIKTRGQQVTLSCSPISGHRSVSWYQQTPGQGLQFLFEYFSETQRNKGNFPGRFSGRQFSNSRSEMNVSTLELGDSALYLCASSFRDRYTGELFFGEGSRLTVL.

CDR3 nucleotides: TGCAGCGTTGTCGAGACAGGGATCTACGAGCAGTACTTC. Protein sequence: CSVVETGIYEQYF. The V gene is TRBV29-1, the J gene TRBJ2-7, with 7 nucleotides matching TRBD1. Germline lookup yields CDR1 SQVTM and CDR2 ANQGSEA. This CDR3 has 13 amino acids. The V and J ends lost 4 bases and 3 bases, in that order; junction bases with no gene match: 6.

This chain's CDR3 is CASSTRIPPSGELFF. For the CDR3, the DNA is TGTGCCAGCTCTACGAGGATCCCCCCATCCGGGGAGCTGTTTTTT. This sequence joins TRBV18 and TRBJ2-2; D remains unclear. CDR1 KGHSH and CDR2 LQKENI come from the germline V gene. Trimming removed 6 bases from V and 6 bases from J, with 17 bases in between. The CDR3 is 15 residues long.